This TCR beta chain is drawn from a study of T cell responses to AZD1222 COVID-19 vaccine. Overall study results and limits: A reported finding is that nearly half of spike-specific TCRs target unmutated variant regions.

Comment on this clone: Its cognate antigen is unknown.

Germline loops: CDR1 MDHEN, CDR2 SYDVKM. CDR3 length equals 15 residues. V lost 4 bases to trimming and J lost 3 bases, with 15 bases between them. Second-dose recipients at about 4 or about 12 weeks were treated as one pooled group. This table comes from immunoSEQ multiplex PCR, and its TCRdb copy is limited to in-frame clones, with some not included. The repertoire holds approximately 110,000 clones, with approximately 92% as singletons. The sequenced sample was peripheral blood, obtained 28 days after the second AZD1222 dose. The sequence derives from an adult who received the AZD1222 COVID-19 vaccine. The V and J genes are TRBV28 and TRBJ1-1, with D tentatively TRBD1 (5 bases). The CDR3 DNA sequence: TGTGCCAGCAGTTCCGGGACTGGGCTAGACACTGAAGCTTTCTTT. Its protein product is CASSSGTGLDTEAFF.